The present TCR beta chain was sequenced within a study of low-dose radiotherapy and immunotherapy resistance in tumors. Background on the study: Members of Cohort 1 were treated with 0.5 Gy per fraction every 2 weeks. The prescribed total PTV dose was 6.5 Gy. Every two weeks patients got nivolumab 240 mg flat dose, plus ipilimumab 1 mg/kg every six weeks, intravenously.

Both TCRalpha and TCRbeta chains were reverse transcribed with V-gene-specific primers. TCR amplification ran approximately 20 PCR cycles using constant-region and V-primer adapter primers. In vitro transcription amplified isolated mRNA. TCRdb redid the calling of the reads with MiXCR, one entry per CDR3 protein. This repertoire shows roughly 90,000 distinct CDR3 sequences, 20% to 25% found once; its top ten account for 10% to 15%. The time point was: after trial treatment. Noted treatment: LDRT plus nivolumab, ipilimumab, low-dose cyclophosphamide and aspirin (RACIN trial). It was nivolumab, ipilimumab, aspirin, low-dose cyclophosphamide and low-dose radiotherapy that donors received. CDR1 GTSNPN and CDR2 SVGIG come from the germline V gene (reference sequence). CDR3 length: 13 residues.

The receptor's source is a female donor with ovarian cancer. The V call is TRBV30, the J call TRBJ2-7, with TRBD1 identical over 9 bases. This sample comprised PBMCs, obtained after low-dose radiotherapy plus immunotherapy. CDR3 nucleotides: TGTGCTTGTCAAAGGGACAGGGCCTACGAGCAGTACTTC. Protein product: CACQRDRAYEQYF.